These 23 T cell receptor beta chains share one sample of origin, sequenced in a study of CD8 T cells in ankylosing spondylitis. Study-level results: The study identified a TCR beta motif of fewer than 10 highly homologous variants that appeared characteristic of ankylosing spondylitis blood.

The antigens of these receptors remain unknown. TCRdb fed the 5' RACE reads into MiXCR, producing one record per CDR3 protein. In the table there are 220,000 or so distinct CDR3 sequences, around 16% of which are singletons. Input material: blood, either unsorted or a sorted T cell fraction (not recorded which). Receptor source: a male donor with ankylosing spondylitis.

The V call is TRBV28, the J call TRBJ2-2, with D possibly being TRBD2 (5 bases). The germline V gene encodes CDR1 MDHEN and CDR2 SYDVKM. CDR3 size: 14 residues. With 7 bases removed from V and 8 bases from J, the gap between germline ends came to 17 bases. The CDR3 reads CASTITSGGGELFF. The CDR3 DNA follows: TGTGCCAGCACCATTACGTCAGGAGGAGGGGAGCTGTTTTTT.

The chain uses TRBV4-1 and TRBJ2-3; 9 bases agree with TRBD1. V shed 3 bases, J shed 4 bases, and the junction held 8 bases outside the gene matches. The length of the CDR3 is 16 residues. Germline loops: CDR1 MGHRA, CDR2 YSYEKL. The CDR3 sequence is CASSHDSGTGSDTQYF. The CDR3, as DNA: TGCGCCAGCAGCCACGACTCCGGGACAGGGTCAGATACGCAGTATTTT.

The V gene is TRBV5-8, the J gene TRBJ1-1; D is perhaps TRBD1 (5 bases). Per germline, CDR1 SGHTS and CDR2 YDEGEE. Trimming shortened V by 6 bases and J by 6 bases, and 18 bases separated the two germline ends. The CDR3 totals 14 residues. As DNA, the CDR3 is TGTGCCAGCATCTACCCCTATCAGGGCCCTGAAGCTTTCTTT. Amino acid sequence: CASIYPYQGPEAFF.

V is TRBV5-1 and J is TRBJ1-1, with a weak D call TRBD1 (5 bases). CDR3 length: 18 amino acids. V shed 4 bases and J shed 0 bases, with 22 bases lying between them. Germline loops: CDR1 SGHRS, CDR2 YFSETQ. The CDR3 nucleotides read TGCGCCAGCAGCCGTAAAGGAAAGCCGGGGGTCATGAACACTGAAGCTTTCTTT. It yields the protein CASSRKGKPGVMNTEAFF. The full variable domain, its missing parts supplied by reference TRBV5-1 and TRBJ1-1, is KAGVTQTPRYLIKTRGQQVTLSCSPISGHRSVSWYQQTPGQGLQFLFEYFSETQRNKGNFPGRFSGRQFSNSRSEMNVSTLELGDSALYLCASSRKGKPGVMNTEAFFGQGTRLTVV.

At least ten counts were recorded for this clonotype. This chain connects TRBV12-3 or TRBV12-4 to TRBJ1-1; weak D call: TRBD1 (5 bases). The CDR3 runs to 13 residues. The V gene lost 3 bases and the J gene lost 6 bases, with 11 bases spanning the gap. The CDR3 nucleotides read TGTGCCAGCAGTTTCCTAGTGGGGGCTGAAGCTTTCTTT. This translates into CASSFLVGAEAFF.

The rearrangement uses TRBV19 and TRBJ2-1; 7 bases line up with TRBD2. V shed 4 bases and J 2 bases; nucleotides not matched to a gene: 8. CDR3 size: 16 residues. Germline CDR1 and CDR2: LNHDA and SQIVND (reference sequence). The CDR3: CASSTPWAGAYNEQFF. Here the CDR3 DNA reads TGTGCCAGTAGTACCCCGTGGGCGGGGGCCTACAATGAGCAGTTCTTC.

The chain links TRBV7-6 to TRBJ1-2, with D unclear. From germline, CDR1 is SGHVS and CDR2 FNYEAQ. This CDR3 region has 15 residues. Trimming pared 1 base from V and 2 bases from J, leaving 11 bases between. The CDR3 is CASSLEEGGNYGYTF. The CDR3 coding sequence is TGTGCCAGCAGCTTAGAGGAGGGTGGGAACTATGGCTACACCTTC.

The chain recombines TRBV7-6 with TRBJ2-7; 12 nucleotides align to TRBD2. CDR1 and CDR2 (germline): SGHVS, FNYEAQ. The CDR3 totals 17 residues. With 6 bases clipped from V and 0 bases from J, the junction kept 9 bases outside the gene matches. This CDR3 is CASSSGLAGFSSYEQYF. The DNA for the CDR3 is TGTGCCAGCAGTTCAGGACTAGCGGGATTTAGCTCCTACGAGCAGTACTTC.

This clonotype was seen a few times. The V and J genes are TRBV10-3 and TRBJ2-7; perhaps TRBD1 as D (6 bases). Germline CDR1 reads ENHRY; CDR2 reads SYGVKD. The CDR3 runs to 12 residues. The V gene lost 10 bases and the J gene lost 2 bases, with 12 bases spanning the gap. The CDR3 loop reads CATQGTAYEQYF. Written as DNA, the CDR3 is TGTGCCACACAGGGAACCGCCTACGAGCAGTACTTC.

The chain is built from TRBV6-2 or TRBV6-3 and TRBJ2-1, with 7 bases aligning to TRBD1. This CDR3 is 17 amino acids long. In germline, CDR1 is MNHEY, CDR2 SVGEGT. With V trimmed by 2 bases and J by 1 base, 8 bases remained unmatched. CDR3: CASSYPTGIGSYNEQFF. The CDR3 DNA reads TGTGCCAGCAGTTACCCGACAGGGATCGGGTCCTACAATGAGCAGTTCTTC.

This chain links TRBV7-9 with TRBJ1-2, with TRBD1 as a possible D gene (6 bases). The germline V and J ends were trimmed by 4 bases and 6 bases, with 21 bases remaining between them. The germline V gene has CDR1 SEHNR and CDR2 FQNEAQ (reference sequence). The CDR3 covers 16 residues. CDR3 sequence: CASSSTLYESGDGYTF. As DNA, the CDR3 is TGTGCCAGCAGCTCCACACTTTACGAATCAGGGGATGGCTACACCTTC.

The chain has TRBV4-1 and TRBJ1-2, with TRBD1 matching over 7 bases. This CDR3 spans 15 amino acids. CDR1 is MGHRA, CDR2 YSYEKL, per germline. Trimming removed 0 bases from V and 4 bases from J; junction bases left unmatched: 5. The CDR3 nucleotides are TGCGCCAGCAGCCAAGACCCGACAGGGCGCTATGGCTACACCTTC. Translated, it gives CASSQDPTGRYGYTF.

CDR3 sequence: CASSSPNYEQYF. The CDR3 region has the DNA TGTGCCAGCAGTTCACCGAACTACGAGCAGTACTTC. The V call is TRBV6-5, the J call TRBJ2-7, with unresolved D. The CDR3 contains 12 residues. From germline, CDR1 is MNHEY and CDR2 SVGAGI. V shed 4 bases and J shed 3 bases, with 7 bases lying between them.

This chain links TRBV9 with TRBJ2-2; a weak D match, TRBD1 (6 bases). Germline V CDR1 and CDR2: SGDLS, YYNGEE. V lost 4 bases and J lost 4, with 17 bases in between. This CDR3 has 16 amino acids. CDR3 in DNA: TGTGCCAGCAGCCAAACTAACACAGGGCCCACCGGGGAGCTGTTTTTT. Protein product: CASSQTNTGPTGELFF.

The J gene is TRBJ2-3, the V gene TRBV11-2; 9 bases are shared with TRBD1. Germline V gene sequence: CDR1 SGHAT, CDR2 FQNNGV. The CDR3 consists of 16 residues. V was clipped by 5 bases and J by 5 bases; unmatched bases: 11. CDR3 region: CASSPRGWTGVDTQYF. The CDR3 coding sequence is TGTGCCAGCAGCCCCCGGGGATGGACAGGGGTAGATACGCAGTATTTT.

The V gene is TRBV7-9, the J gene TRBJ2-5; D may be TRBD1 (5 bases). This CDR3 is built from 14 residues. Germline CDR1 SEHNR, CDR2 FQNEAQ (reference sequence). Trimming shortened V by 5 bases and J by 1 base, and 11 bases separated the two germline ends. CDR3 DNA sequence: TGTGCCAGCAGCCCAAGACAGACCCAAGAGACCCAGTACTTC. The encoded protein is CASSPRQTQETQYF.

This rearrangement joins TRBV6-6 to TRBJ1-2; 7 bases agree with TRBD1. From germline, CDR1 is MNHNY and CDR2 SVGAGI (reference sequence). J lost 3 bases, V lost 6 bases, and 1 base had no gene match. This CDR3 has 12 residues. The CDR3 protein is CASSTGDYGYTF. Here the CDR3 DNA reads TGTGCCAGCAGCACAGGGGACTATGGCTACACCTTC.

This clonotype occurred a few times. The rearrangement joins TRBV7-9 to TRBJ2-1; 8 bases are a match to TRBD2. The ends lost 1 base at V and 8 bases at J; junction bases unmatched: 10. There are 16 residues in the CDR3. CDR1 is SEHNR, CDR2 FQNEAQ, per germline (reference sequence). CDR3 amino acids: CASSLEASGRVDEQFF. CDR3 sequence (DNA): TGTGCCAGCAGCTTAGAGGCGAGCGGGAGAGTGGATGAGCAGTTCTTC.

This clonotype has a handful of counts. This chain connects TRBV6-5 to TRBJ2-1; 8 nucleotides match TRBD1. The germline CDR1 and CDR2 sequences are MNHEY and SVGAGI. This CDR3 is built from 14 residues. The trim removed 0 bases at V and 12 bases at J, leaving 7 bases unmatched. The CDR3 nucleotides are TGTGCCAGCAGTTACTCGGGACAGGCCCAAGGGCAGTTCTTC. This translates into CASSYSGQAQGQFF.

This chain uses TRBV2 with TRBJ2-5; 7 nucleotides line up with TRBD2. CDR1 is SNHLY, CDR2 FYNNEI, per germline. The CDR3 has 16 amino acids. V was clipped by 1 base and J by 2 bases; unmatched bases: 7. CDR3 amino acids: CASSEGWAGVQETQYF. The CDR3 region has the DNA TGTGCCAGCAGTGAAGGGTGGGCGGGGGTTCAAGAGACCCAGTACTTC.

This chain uses TRBV12-5 with TRBJ2-1; a possible D gene is TRBD2 (5 bases). Trimming pared 2 bases from V and 7 bases from J, leaving 6 bases between. There are 12 residues in the CDR3. The germline gives CDR1 LGHNT, CDR2 FRNRAP. The CDR3 here is CASGLTGNEQFF. Here the CDR3 DNA reads TGTGCTAGTGGTTTGACGGGGAATGAGCAGTTCTTC.

This chain uses TRBV12-3 or TRBV12-4 with TRBJ2-7, with 10 bases lining up with TRBD1. J was trimmed by 2 bases and V by 4 bases; bases with no gene match: 5. The CDR3 has 15 residues. The CDR3 spells CASSSGTGVTYEQYF. CDR3 nucleotides: TGTGCCAGCAGTTCGGGGACAGGGGTTACCTACGAGCAGTACTTC.

In its sample, this clonotype was seen many times. The V and J genes are TRBV10-3 and TRBJ2-7; perhaps TRBD2 as D (5 bases). The CDR3 has 13 residues. V was cut by 7 bases and J by 3 bases, with 13 bases left in between. CDR1 and CDR2 from the germline V gene are ENHRY and SYGVKD. CDR3 loop: CAINTGIDYEQYF. The CDR3 bases are TGTGCCATCAATACGGGGATTGACTACGAGCAGTACTTC.